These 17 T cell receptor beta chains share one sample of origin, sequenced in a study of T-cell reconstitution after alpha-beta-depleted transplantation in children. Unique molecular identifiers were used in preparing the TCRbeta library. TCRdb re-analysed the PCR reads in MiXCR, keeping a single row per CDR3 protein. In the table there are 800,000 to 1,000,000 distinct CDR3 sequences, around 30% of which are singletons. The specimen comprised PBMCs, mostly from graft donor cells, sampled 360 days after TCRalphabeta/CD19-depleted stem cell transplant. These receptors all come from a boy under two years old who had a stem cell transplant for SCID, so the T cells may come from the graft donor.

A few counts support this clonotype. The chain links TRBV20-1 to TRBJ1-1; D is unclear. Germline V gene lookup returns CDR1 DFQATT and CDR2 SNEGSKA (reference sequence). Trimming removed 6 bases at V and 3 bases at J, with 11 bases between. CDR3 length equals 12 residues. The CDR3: CSAAHRDTEAFF. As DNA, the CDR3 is TGCAGTGCCGCGCACCGGGACACTGAAGCTTTCTTT.

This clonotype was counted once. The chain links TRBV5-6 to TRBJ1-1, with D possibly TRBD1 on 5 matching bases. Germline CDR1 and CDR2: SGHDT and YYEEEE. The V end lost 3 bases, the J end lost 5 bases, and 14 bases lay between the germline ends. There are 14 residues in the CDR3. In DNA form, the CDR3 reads TGTGCCAGCAGCTCGCCTGGGGCGGGTACTGAAGCTTTCTTT. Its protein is CASSSPGAGTEAFF.

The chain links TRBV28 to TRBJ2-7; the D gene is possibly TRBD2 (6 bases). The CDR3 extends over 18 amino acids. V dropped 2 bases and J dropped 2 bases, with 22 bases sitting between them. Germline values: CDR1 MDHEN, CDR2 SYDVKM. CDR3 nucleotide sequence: TGTGCCAGCAGTTTAAGGAACGGGGTATGGGAGGACACCTACGAGCAGTACTTC. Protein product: CASSLRNGVWEDTYEQYF. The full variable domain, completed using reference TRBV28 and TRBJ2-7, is DVKVTQSSRYLVKRTGEKVFLECVQDMDHENMFWYRQDPGLGLRLIYFSYDVKMKEKGDIPEGYSVSREKKERFSLILESASTNQTSMYLCASSLRNGVWEDTYEQYFGPGTRLTVT.

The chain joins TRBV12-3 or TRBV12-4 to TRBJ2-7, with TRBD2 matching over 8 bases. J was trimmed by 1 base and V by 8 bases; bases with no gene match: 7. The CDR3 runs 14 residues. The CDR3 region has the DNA TGTGCCAGCTCCAGCGGGGGCAGGTCCTACGAGCAGTACTTC. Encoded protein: CASSSGGRSYEQYF.

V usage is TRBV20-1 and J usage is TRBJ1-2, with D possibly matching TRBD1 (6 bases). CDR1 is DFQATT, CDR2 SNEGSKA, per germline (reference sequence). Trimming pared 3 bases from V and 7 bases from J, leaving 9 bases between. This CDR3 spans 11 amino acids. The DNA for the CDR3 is TGCAGTGCTAGTCAGGGGTTTGGCTACACCTTC. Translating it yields CSASQGFGYTF.

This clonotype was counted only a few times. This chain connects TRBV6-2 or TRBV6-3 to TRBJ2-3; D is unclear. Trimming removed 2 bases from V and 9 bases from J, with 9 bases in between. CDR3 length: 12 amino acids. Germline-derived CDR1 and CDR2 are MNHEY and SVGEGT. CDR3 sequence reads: CASSYTPATQYF. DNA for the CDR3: TGTGCCAGCAGTTACACCCCTGCGACGCAGTATTTT.

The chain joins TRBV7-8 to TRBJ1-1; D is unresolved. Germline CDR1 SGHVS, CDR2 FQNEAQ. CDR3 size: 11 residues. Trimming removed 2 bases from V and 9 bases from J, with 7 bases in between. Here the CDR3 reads CASSLTAKAFF. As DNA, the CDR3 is TGTGCCAGCAGCTTAACGGCCAAAGCTTTCTTT.

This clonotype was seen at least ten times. The CDR3: CASSQAAGGPYNEQFF. The CDR3 DNA reads TGCGCCAGCAGCCAGGCTGCGGGGGGGCCCTACAATGAGCAGTTCTTC. The chain is built from TRBV4-1 and TRBJ2-1; TRBD2 matches 9 bases. CDR1 and CDR2 (germline): MGHRA, YSYEKL. The CDR3 contains 16 residues. V was clipped by 3 bases and J by 2 bases; unmatched bases: 5.

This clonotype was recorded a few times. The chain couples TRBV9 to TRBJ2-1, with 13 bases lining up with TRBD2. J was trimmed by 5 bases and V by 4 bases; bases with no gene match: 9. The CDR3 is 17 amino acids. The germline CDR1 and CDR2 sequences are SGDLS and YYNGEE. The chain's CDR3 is CASSQRTSGGGNNEQFF. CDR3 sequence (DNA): TGTGCCAGCAGCCAACGTACTAGCGGGGGGGGAAACAATGAGCAGTTCTTC.

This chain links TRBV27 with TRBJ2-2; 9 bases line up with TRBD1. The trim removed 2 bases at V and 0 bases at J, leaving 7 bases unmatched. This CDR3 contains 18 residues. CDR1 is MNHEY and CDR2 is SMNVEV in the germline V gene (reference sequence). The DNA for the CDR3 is TGTGCCAGCAGTTTAAGGACAGGGGACGCCGCGAACACCGGGGAGCTGTTTTTT. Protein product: CASSLRTGDAANTGELFF.

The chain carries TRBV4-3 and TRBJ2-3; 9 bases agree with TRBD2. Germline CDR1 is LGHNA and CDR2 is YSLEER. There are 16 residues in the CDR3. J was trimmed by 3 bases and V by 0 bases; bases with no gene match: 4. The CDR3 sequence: CASSQDGLAGTDTQYF. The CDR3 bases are TGCGCCAGCAGCCAAGATGGGCTAGCGGGGACAGATACGCAGTATTTT.

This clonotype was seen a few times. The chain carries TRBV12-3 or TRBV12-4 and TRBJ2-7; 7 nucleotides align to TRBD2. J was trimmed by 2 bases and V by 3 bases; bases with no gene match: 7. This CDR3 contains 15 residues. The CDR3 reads CASSLATGGPYEQYF. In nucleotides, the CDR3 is TGTGCCAGCAGTTTGGCTACGGGGGGACCCTACGAGCAGTACTTC.

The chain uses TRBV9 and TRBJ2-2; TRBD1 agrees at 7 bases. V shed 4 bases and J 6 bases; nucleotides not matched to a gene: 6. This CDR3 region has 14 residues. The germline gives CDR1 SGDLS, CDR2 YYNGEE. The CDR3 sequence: CASSQGDRAGELFF. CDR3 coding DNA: TGTGCCAGCAGCCAAGGCGACAGGGCCGGGGAGCTGTTTTTT.

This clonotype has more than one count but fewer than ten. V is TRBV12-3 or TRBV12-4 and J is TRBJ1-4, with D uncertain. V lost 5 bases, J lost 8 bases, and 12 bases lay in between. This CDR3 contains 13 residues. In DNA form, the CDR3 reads TGTGCCAGCAGTCGTCAGTTGAGGGAAAAACTGTTTTTT. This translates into CASSRQLREKLFF.

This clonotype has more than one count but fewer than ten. The CDR3 region has the DNA TGTGCCAGCAGTCCGACGCGGGACAGTTCCTCGGGAAACACCATATATTTT. This translates into CASSPTRDSSSGNTIYF. This rearrangement joins TRBV12-3 or TRBV12-4 to TRBJ1-3; 7 bases line up with TRBD1. The trim removed 5 bases at V and 4 bases at J, leaving 14 bases unmatched. This CDR3 has 17 residues.

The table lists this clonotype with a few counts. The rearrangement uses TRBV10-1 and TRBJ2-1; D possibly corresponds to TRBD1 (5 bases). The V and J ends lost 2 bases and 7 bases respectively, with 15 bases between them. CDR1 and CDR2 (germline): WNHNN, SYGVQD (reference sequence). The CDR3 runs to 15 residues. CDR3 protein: CASSERQTQVNEQFF. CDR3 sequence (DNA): TGCGCCAGCAGTGAGAGACAGACCCAAGTGAATGAGCAGTTCTTC.

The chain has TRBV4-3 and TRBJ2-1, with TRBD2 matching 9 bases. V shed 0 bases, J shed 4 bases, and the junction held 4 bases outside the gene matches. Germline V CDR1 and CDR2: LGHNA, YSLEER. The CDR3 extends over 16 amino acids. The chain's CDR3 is CASSQDGRGGYNEQFF. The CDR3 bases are TGCGCCAGCAGCCAAGATGGGCGGGGGGGTTACAATGAGCAGTTCTTC.